Reported below is one T cell receptor (beta chain). TCRdb's copy holds only in-frame clones and misses some; the assay was immunoSEQ multiplex PCR. In the table there are 25,000 to 35,000 clones, around nine tenths of which are singletons. The sample is drawn from a study of control samples from healthy donors and cancer patients. Germline CDR1 reads LGHNA; CDR2 reads YNFKEQ. The V gene lost 0 bases and the J gene lost 7 bases, with 18 bases spanning the gap. CDR3 length: 16 residues. The gene calls are TRBV4-2 and TRBJ1-1; D call uncertain. The sequenced sample consisted of PBMCs. The sequence derives from a woman in her thirties or forties with lung cancer. The CDR3 sequence is CASSQDWEGRKGEAFF. The CDR3 nucleotides are TGTGCCAGCAGCCAAGATTGGGAGGGCCGAAAGGGTGAAGCTTTCTTT.